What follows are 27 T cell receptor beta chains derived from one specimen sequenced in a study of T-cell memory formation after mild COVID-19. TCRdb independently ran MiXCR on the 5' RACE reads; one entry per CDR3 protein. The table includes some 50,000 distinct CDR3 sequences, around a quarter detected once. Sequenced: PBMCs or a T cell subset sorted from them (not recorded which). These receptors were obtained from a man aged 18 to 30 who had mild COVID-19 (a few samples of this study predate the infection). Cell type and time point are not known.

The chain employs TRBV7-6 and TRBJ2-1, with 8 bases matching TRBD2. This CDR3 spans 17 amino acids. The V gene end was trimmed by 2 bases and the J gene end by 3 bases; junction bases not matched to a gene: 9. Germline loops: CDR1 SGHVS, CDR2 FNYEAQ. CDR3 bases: TGTGCCAGCAGCTTACGACCAGAGCGGGGGATCTACAATGAGCAGTTCTTC. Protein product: CASSLRPERGIYNEQFF.

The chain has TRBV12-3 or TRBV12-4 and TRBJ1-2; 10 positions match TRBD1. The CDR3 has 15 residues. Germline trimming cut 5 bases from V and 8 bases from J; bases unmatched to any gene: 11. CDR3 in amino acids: CASSTPTGGASGYTF. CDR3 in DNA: TGTGCCAGCAGTACCCCGACAGGGGGCGCGTCAGGCTACACCTTC.

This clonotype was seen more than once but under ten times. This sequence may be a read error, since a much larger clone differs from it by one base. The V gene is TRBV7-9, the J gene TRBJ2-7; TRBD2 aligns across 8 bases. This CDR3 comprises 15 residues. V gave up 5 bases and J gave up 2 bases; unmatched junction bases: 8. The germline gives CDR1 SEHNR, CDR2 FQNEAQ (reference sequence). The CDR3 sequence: CASSTTGGAAYEQYF. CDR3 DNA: TGTGCCAGCAGCACTACCGGGGGGGCCGCCTACGAGCAGTACTTC.

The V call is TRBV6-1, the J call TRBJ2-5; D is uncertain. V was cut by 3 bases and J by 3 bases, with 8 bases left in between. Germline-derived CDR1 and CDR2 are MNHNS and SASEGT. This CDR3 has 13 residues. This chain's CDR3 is CASSDNVEETQYF. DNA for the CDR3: TGTGCCAGCAGTGACAATGTGGAAGAGACCCAGTACTTC.

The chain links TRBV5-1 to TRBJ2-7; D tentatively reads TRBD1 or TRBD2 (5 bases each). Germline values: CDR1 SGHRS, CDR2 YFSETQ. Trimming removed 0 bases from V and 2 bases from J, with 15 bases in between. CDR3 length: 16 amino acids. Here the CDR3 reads CASSLVGTDRPYEQYF. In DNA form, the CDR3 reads TGCGCCAGCAGCTTGGTCGGGACGGACCGACCCTACGAGCAGTACTTC.

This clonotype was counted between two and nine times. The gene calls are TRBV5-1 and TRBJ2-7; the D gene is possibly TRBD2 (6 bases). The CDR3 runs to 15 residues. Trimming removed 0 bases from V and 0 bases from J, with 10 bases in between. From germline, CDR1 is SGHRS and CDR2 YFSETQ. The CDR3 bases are TGCGCCAGCAGCTTGGATGGGGGGTACTCCTACGAGCAGTACGTC. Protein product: CASSLDGGYSYEQYV.

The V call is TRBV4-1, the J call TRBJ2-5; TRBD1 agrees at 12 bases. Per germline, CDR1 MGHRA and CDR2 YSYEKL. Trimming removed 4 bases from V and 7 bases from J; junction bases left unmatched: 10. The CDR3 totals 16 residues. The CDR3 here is CASSLAGTGGLGTQYF. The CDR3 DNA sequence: TGCGCCAGCAGCCTAGCCGGGACAGGGGGCCTCGGGACCCAGTACTTC.

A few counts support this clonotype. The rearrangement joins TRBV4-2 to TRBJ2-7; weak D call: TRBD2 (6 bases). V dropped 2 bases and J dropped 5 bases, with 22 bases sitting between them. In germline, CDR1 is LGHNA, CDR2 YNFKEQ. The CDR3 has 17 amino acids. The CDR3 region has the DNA TGTGCCAGCAGCCAAACCGGGACTGATAGGATTCTTAACGAGCAGTACTTC. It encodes CASSQTGTDRILNEQYF.

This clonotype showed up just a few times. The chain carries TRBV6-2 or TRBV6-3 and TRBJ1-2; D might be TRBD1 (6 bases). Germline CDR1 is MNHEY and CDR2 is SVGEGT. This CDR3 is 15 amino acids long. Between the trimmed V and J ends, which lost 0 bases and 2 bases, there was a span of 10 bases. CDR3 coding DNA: TGTGCCAGCAGTTACTCAGCAGGGGAAAACTATGGCTACACCTTC. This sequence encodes CASSYSAGENYGYTF.

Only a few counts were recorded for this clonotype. CDR3 amino acids: CASRAGQGNQPQHF. The CDR3 DNA is TGTGCCAGCAGGGCCGGACAGGGGAATCAGCCCCAGCATTTT. The chain links TRBV12-3 or TRBV12-4 to TRBJ1-5; TRBD1 aligns across 9 bases. After removal of 6 bases from V and 4 bases from J, the junction contained 4 bases not matched to a gene. The CDR3 runs 14 residues.

CDR3 DNA sequence: TGTGCCAGCGCCAGCGGGGGGGCATACAATGAGCAGTTCTTC. This encodes CASASGGAYNEQFF. This chain joins TRBV19 and TRBJ2-1; 10 bases fit TRBD2. V trimming: 9 bases; J trimming: 4 bases; junction bases outside the gene matches: 6. The CDR3 covers 14 residues. Germline V gives CDR1 LNHDA, CDR2 SQIVND (reference sequence). The full variable domain, completed using reference TRBV19 and TRBJ2-1, is DGGITQSPKYLFRKEGQNVTLSCEQNLNHDAMYWYRQDPGQGLRLIYYSQIVNDFQKGDIAEGYSVSREKKESFPLTVTSAQKNPTAFYLCASASGGAYNEQFFGPGTRLTVL.

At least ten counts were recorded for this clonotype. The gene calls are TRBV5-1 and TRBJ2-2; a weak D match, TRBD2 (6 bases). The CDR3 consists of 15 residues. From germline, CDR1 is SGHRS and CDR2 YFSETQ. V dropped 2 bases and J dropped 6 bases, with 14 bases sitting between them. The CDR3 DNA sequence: TGCGCCAGCAGCTTTAGGAGGGGCGCGGCCGGGGAGCTGTTTTTT. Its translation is CASSFRRGAAGELFF.

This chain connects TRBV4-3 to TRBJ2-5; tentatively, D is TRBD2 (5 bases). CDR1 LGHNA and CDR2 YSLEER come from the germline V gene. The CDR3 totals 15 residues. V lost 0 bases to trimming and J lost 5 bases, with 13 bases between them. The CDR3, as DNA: TGCGCCAGCAGCCAAGAGTCTAGCTTCCGGGAGACCCAGTACTTC. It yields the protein CASSQESSFRETQYF.

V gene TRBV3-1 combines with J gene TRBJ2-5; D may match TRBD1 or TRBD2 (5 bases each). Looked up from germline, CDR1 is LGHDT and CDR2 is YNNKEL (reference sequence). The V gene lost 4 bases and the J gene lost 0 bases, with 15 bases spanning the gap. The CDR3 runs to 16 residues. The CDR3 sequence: CASSPRGKRYQETQYF. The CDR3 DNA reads TGTGCCAGCAGCCCGAGGGGCAAGCGGTACCAAGAGACCCAGTACTTC.

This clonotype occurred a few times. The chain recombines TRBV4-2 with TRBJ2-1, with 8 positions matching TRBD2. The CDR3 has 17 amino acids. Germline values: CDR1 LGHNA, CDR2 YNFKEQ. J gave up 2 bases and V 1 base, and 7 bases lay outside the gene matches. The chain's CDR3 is CASSQGYGGGTYNEQFF. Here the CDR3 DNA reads TGTGCCAGCAGCCAAGGGTACGGGGGGGGAACCTACAATGAGCAGTTCTTC.

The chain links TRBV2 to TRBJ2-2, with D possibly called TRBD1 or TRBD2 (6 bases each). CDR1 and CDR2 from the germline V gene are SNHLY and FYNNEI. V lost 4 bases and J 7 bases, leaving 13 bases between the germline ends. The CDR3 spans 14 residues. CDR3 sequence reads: CASSAWGAGGELFF. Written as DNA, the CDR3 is TGTGCCAGCAGTGCGTGGGGGGCCGGCGGGGAGCTGTTTTTT.

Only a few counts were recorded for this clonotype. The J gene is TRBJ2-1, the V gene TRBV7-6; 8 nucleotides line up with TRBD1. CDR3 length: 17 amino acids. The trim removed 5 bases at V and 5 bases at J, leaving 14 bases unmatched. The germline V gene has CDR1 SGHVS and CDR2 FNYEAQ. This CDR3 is CASSRKPGTGRNNEQFF. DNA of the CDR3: TGTGCCAGCAGCCGAAAGCCGGGGACAGGTAGGAACAATGAGCAGTTCTTC.

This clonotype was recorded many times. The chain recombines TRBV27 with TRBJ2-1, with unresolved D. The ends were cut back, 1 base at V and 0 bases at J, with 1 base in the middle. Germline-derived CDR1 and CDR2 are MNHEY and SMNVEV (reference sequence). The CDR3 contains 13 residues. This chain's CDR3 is CASSLFSYNEQFF. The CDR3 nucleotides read TGTGCCAGCAGTTTATTCTCCTACAATGAGCAGTTCTTC.

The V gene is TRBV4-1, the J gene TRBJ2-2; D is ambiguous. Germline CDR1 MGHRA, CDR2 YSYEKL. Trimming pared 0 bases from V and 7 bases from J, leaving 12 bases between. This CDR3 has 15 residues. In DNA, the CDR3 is TGCGCCAGCAGCCAAGATCTGAAGTGGGGCGGGGAGCTGTTTTTT. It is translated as CASSQDLKWGGELFF.

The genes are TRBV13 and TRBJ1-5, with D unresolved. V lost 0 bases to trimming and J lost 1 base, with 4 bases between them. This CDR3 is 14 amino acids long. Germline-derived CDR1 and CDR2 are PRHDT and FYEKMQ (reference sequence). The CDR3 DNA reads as TGTGCCAGCAGCTTAGGCATAAGCAATCAGCCCCAGCATTTT. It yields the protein CASSLGISNQPQHF.

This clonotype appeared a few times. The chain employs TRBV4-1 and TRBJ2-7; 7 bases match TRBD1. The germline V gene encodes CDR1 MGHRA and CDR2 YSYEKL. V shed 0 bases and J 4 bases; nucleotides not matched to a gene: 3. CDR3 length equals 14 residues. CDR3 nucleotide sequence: TGCGCCAGCAGCCAAGATCTGGGACAGTACGAGCAGTACGTC. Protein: CASSQDLGQYEQYV.

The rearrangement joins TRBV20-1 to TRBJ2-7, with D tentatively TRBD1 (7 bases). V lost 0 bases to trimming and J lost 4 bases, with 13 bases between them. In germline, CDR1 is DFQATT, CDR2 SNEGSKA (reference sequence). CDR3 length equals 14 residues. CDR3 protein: CSARDAGQKYEQYF. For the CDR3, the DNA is TGCAGTGCTAGAGATGCGGGACAGAAATACGAGCAGTACTTC.

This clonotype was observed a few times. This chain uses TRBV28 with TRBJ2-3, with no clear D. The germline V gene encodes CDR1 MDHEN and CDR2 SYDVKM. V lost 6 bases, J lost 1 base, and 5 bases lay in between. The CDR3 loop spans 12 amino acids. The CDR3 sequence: CASSYRTDTQYF. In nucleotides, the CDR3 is TGTGCCAGCAGCTACCGCACAGATACGCAGTATTTT.

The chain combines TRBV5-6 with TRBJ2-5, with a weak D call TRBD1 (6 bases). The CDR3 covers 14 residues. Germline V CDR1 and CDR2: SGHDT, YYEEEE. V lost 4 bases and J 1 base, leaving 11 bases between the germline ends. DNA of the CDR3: TGTGCCAGCAGCACCGGACAGATCCAAGAGACCCAGTACTTC. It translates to CASSTGQIQETQYF.

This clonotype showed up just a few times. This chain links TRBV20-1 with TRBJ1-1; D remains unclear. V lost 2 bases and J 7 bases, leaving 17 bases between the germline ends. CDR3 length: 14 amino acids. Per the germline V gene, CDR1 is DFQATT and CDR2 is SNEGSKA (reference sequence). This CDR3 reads CSARSMKTKVEAFF. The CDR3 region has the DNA TGCAGTGCTAGATCAATGAAAACAAAGGTTGAAGCTTTCTTT.

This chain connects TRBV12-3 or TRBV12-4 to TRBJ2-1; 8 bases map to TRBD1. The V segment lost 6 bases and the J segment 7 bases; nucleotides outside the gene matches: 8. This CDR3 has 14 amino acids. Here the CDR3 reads CASSYPTGVNEQFF. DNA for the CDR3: TGTGCCAGCAGCTACCCGACAGGGGTGAATGAGCAGTTCTTC.

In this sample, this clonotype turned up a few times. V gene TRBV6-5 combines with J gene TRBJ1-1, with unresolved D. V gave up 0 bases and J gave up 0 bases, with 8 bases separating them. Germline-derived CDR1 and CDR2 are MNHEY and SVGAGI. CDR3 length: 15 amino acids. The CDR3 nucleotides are TGTGCCAGCAGTTACTCGATACATATGAACACTGAAGCTTTCTTT. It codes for CASSYSIHMNTEAFF.